This T cell receptor (beta chain) was documented in a study of early T cells in non-severe SARS-CoV-2 infection. At least ten counts were recorded for this clonotype. Germline loops: CDR1 SGHDT, CDR2 YYEEEE. The V gene end was trimmed by 0 bases and the J gene end by 4 bases; junction bases not matched to a gene: 7. The CDR3 covers 16 residues. TCRdb ran MiXCR on the 5' RACE reads and lists one entry per CDR3 protein. The sample gives tens of thousands of distinct CDR3 sequences, roughly an eighth of which show up once; around 4.6% is in the top ten. Sequencing input: whole blood. The chain couples TRBV5-6 to TRBJ2-3; TRBD2 aligns across 8 bases. The sequence was obtained from an adult who was a healthcare worker with PCR-confirmed SARS-CoV-2 infection or an uninfected control (not recorded which). The CDR3, as DNA: TGTGCCAGCAGCTTGGAGCTAGGACTAGCCGCAGATACGCAGTATTTT. It is translated as CASSLELGLAADTQYF.